Presented here are 8 T cell receptor beta chains from one specimen sequenced in a study of CD8 T cells in Susac syndrome. Random hexamers served to reverse transcribe roughly 0.45 to 1 ug RNA. TCRdb used MiXCR to reprocess the immunoSEQ multiplex PCR reads, holding one entry per CDR3 protein. This sample yields 130,000 or so distinct CDR3 sequences, of which more than 75% are seen a single time; about 0.23% belongs to the top ten. The sequenced sample consisted of CD8+ T cells from PBMCs. The receptors stem from a human donor with multiple sclerosis.

The chain combines TRBV7-3 with TRBJ2-1; the D gene is possibly TRBD2 (6 bases). Germline V gene sequence: CDR1 SGHTA, CDR2 FQGTGA. CDR3 length: 13 residues. Trimming left V 5 bases short and J 4 bases short, with 9 bases between. The CDR3 region has the DNA TGTGCCAGCAGCCTAGGACTATACAATGAGCAGTTCTTC. Translated: CASSLGLYNEQFF. Full variable domain (rest looked up from reference TRBV7-3 and TRBJ2-1): GAGVSQTPSNKVTEKGKYVELRCDPISGHTALYWYRQSLGQGPEFLIYFQGTGAADDSGLPNDRFFAVRPEGSVSTLKIQRTERGDSAVYLCASSLGLYNEQFFGPGTRLTVL.

This clonotype was seen a handful of times. V is TRBV7-9 and J is TRBJ2-7; D not resolved. Germline V gene data show CDR1 as SEHNR and CDR2 as FQNEAQ (reference sequence). V was clipped by 1 base and J by 3 bases, with 10 bases between them. The CDR3 contains 14 residues. This CDR3 is CASSLGAGDYEQYF. CDR3 nucleotide sequence: TGTGCCAGCAGCTTAGGCGCCGGTGACTACGAGCAGTACTTC.

This clonotype was recorded once. The CDR3 spells CAIEIENTGELFF. CDR3 nucleotides: TGTGCCATCGAAATCGAGAACACCGGGGAGCTGTTTTTT. The chain couples TRBV10-3 to TRBJ2-2; D not certain. Germline V lookup: CDR1 ENHRY, CDR2 SYGVKD. Trimming cost V 8 bases and J 1 base, with 8 bases left between them. The CDR3 spans 13 residues.

The chain combines TRBV7-2 with TRBJ2-7; weak D call: TRBD2 (5 bases). CDR1 and CDR2 from the germline V gene are SGHTA and FQGNSA. CDR3 size: 15 residues. V lost 5 bases, J lost 3 bases, and 17 bases lay in between. CDR3 in amino acids: CASSERRFSIYEQYF. The CDR3 nucleotides are TGTGCCAGCAGCGAAAGGAGGTTCAGCATCTACGAGCAGTACTTC.

The CDR3 sequence: CASSYGLAGGYYEQYF. The CDR3 DNA reads as TGTGCCAGCAGCTACGGACTAGCGGGGGGCTACTACGAGCAGTACTTC. The V and J genes are TRBV5-4 and TRBJ2-7, with 14 positions matching TRBD2. Germline trimming cut 3 bases from V and 3 bases from J; bases unmatched to any gene: 5. CDR3 length: 16 residues. CDR1 and CDR2 (germline): SGHNT, YYREEE (reference sequence).

V and J are TRBV7-8 and TRBJ1-4; D is uncertain. This CDR3 is built from 13 residues. The V gene lost 1 base and the J gene lost 5 bases, with 5 bases spanning the gap. Germline V gene data show CDR1 as SGHVS and CDR2 as FQNEAQ. The CDR3 bases are TGTGCCAGCAGCTTAGAGAGGAATGAAAAACTGTTTTTT. It specifies CASSLERNEKLFF.

The CDR3 nucleotides are TGTGCCAGCAGCCCGCAACCCGAGGGACAGTTCCAAGAGACCCAGTACTTC. Encoded protein: CASSPQPEGQFQETQYF. The chain recombines TRBV13 with TRBJ2-5; TRBD1 matches 7 bases. Germline CDR1 and CDR2: PRHDT and FYEKMQ (reference sequence). V lost 5 bases and J lost 1; bases outside the gene matches: 13. This CDR3 has 17 amino acids.

The chain links TRBV4-1 to TRBJ2-1, with unresolved D. The V gene lost 0 bases and the J gene lost 9 bases, with 9 bases spanning the gap. The CDR3 covers 13 residues. Germline-derived CDR1 and CDR2 are MGHRA and YSYEKL. In DNA form, the CDR3 reads TGCGCCAGCAGCCAAGAATCGCTCGTTGAGCAGTTCTTC. It codes for CASSQESLVEQFF.